This is a list of T cell receptor beta chains from one sample in a study of cytomegalovirus exposure and HLA in healthy donors. Produced via immunoSEQ multiplex PCR; TCRdb's table is partial and in-frame only. The data show 100,000 to 150,000 clones, with 78% seen just once and roughly a tenth held by the top ten. The sequencing sample was made of PBMCs. These TCRs come from a man younger than 45 in good health and CMV-seropositive. Each CDR3 is given with its conserved first and last residue. A D gene is named only where the DNA matches it firmly. Clone size is not always given. Where it is, it says once, few, many or a class for expanded clones.

few	NA	TRBV6-5	TRBJ2-2	TGTGCCAGCAGTTATTCCCAGGGAACCGGGGAGCTGTTTTTT	CASSYSQGTGELFF
NA	TRBD1	TRBV7-9	TRBJ1-1	TGTGCCAGCAGCCATGAACAGGGGGTGAACACTGAAGCTTTCTTT	CASSHEQGVNTEAFF
NA	NA	TRBV7-2	TRBJ2-3	TGTGCCAGCAGCGGCCGGCGGGAACGGACAGATACGCAGTATTTT	CASSGRRERTDTQYF
NA	TRBD1	TRBV7-2	TRBJ1-3	TGTGCCAGCAGCTCAGGGGGCTGGGGAAACACCATATATTTT	CASSSGGWGNTIYF
NA	NA	TRBV7-2	TRBJ1-1	TGTGCCAGCAGCTTATCAGGGGACACTGAAGCTTTCTTT	CASSLSGDTEAFF
NA	TRBD2	TRBV4-2	TRBJ2-3	TGTGCCAGCAGCCAAGAGGGGAGCGGGAGCCCCACAGATACGCAGTATTTT	CASSQEGSGSPTDTQYF
once	NA	TRBV19	TRBJ2-1	TGTGCCAGTAGTATGACAGGCAGCTCCTACAATGAGCAGTTCTTC	CASSMTGSSYNEQFF
NA	NA	TRBV19	TRBJ2-6	TGTGCCAGTAGTACCCCCCGACAGTTCTCTGGGGCCAACGTCCTGACTTTC	CASSTPRQFSGANVLTF
NA	TRBD1	TRBV14	TRBJ2-7	TGTGCCAGCAGACAGGGGTCGTTAATAGGAGAGCAGTACTTC	CASRQGSLIGEQYF
NA	NA	TRBV6-4	TRBJ2-1	TGTGCCAGCAGTTCTCGTTATGGGGCCGGCAATGAGCAGTTCTTC	CASSSRYGAGNEQFF
NA	TRBD2	TRBV5-1	TRBJ2-3	TGCGCCAGCAGCTTGGAGGCTAGCGGGCCCACAGATACGCAGTATTTT	CASSLEASGPTDTQYF
once	TRBD2	TRBV7-3	TRBJ2-1	TGTGCCAGCAGCCCCCGCCTAGCGGGGTACAATGAGCAGTTCTTC	CASSPRLAGYNEQFF
few	NA	TRBV6-5	TRBJ1-1	TGTGCCAGCAGTTACTCGGGACAACTTTACGCTACTGAAGCTTTCTTT	CASSYSGQLYATEAFF
few	TRBD2	TRBV19	TRBJ2-2	TGTGCCAGTAGTATAGTGGGACTAGCGCCGAACACCGGGGAGCTGTTTTTT	CASSIVGLAPNTGELFF
NA	TRBD2	TRBV10-1	TRBJ2-2	TGCGCCAGCAGTGATCCCCTAGCGGGGCCCACCGGGGAGCTGTTTTTT	CASSDPLAGPTGELFF
NA	TRBD1	TRBV9	TRBJ1-5	TGTGCCAGCAGCGCCGAGGGACAGGAGGATCAGCCCCAGCATTTT	CASSAEGQEDQPQHF
NA	NA	TRBV7-9	TRBJ1-2	TGTGCCAGCAGCTTACAGGGTACGGGTGGCTACACCTTC	CASSLQGTGGYTF
NA	TRBD1	TRBV13	TRBJ2-7	TGTGCCAGCAGCCCACGGGACAGGGGGCACGAGCAGTACTTC	CASSPRDRGHEQYF
few	TRBD1	TRBV5-1	TRBJ2-7	TGCGCCAGCAGCTTACCGGGACAGCGCTCCTACGAGCAGTACTTC	CASSLPGQRSYEQYF
few	TRBD2	TRBV7-6	TRBJ2-7	TGTGCCAGCAGCTTTCAAGCGGGAGAGCGCTACGAGCAGTACTTC	CASSFQAGERYEQYF
NA	NA	TRBV28	TRBJ2-4	TGTGCCAGCAGTTTAAGGGACTCCAAAAACATTCAGTACTTC	CASSLRDSKNIQYF
NA	TRBD2	TRBV2	TRBJ2-1	TGTGCCAGCAGCCTTCGAGGGACTAGCGGATACAATGAGCAGTTCTTC	CASSLRGTSGYNEQFF
NA	NA	TRBV7-6	TRBJ2-5	TGTGCCAGCAGCTTAAGAGGCGGGCAAAAAGAGACCCAGTACTTC	CASSLRGGQKETQYF
NA	NA	TRBV6-1	TRBJ2-7	TGTGCCAGCAGTGAACGGGGTGGAGGGAGTGCGGACTCCTACGAGCAGTACTTC	CASSERGGGSADSYEQYF
NA	NA	TRBV6-1	TRBJ1-5	TGTGCCAGCCGTCAGGGGCCACGGCAGCCCCAGCATTTT	CASRQGPRQPQHF
NA	TRBD2	TRBV6-5	TRBJ2-5	TGTGCCAGCAGTTACACCGAAGCGGGAGGAATGGCCCAGTACTTC	CASSYTEAGGMAQYF